A selection of T cell receptor beta chains follows, all from one sample in a study of blood T cells in healthy people across ages. TCRdb reprocessed the 5' RACE reads via MiXCR and lists one record per CDR3 protein. This sample has 1.5 million to 2 million distinct CDR3 sequences, with about 35% found just once. Sequencing used blood. These receptors were taken from a woman in her 30s in good health. The CDR3 runs from the conserved cysteine through the conserved F or W. The D gene is left open where the match is weak. Only some rows state a clone size, as once, few, many or a class for expanded clones.

DNA | CDR3 | J | V | D | size
TGCGCCAGCAGCCAACCCCACCTAGCGGGAGAATCCAATGAGCAGTTCTTC | CASSQPHLAGESNEQFF | TRBJ2-1 | TRBV4-1 | TRBD2 | many
TGTGCCACCAGCAAGAAGCGGGGGGGCTCGGATGAGCAGTTCTTC | CATSKKRGGSDEQFF | TRBJ2-1 | TRBV15 | TRBD2 | .
TGTGCCAGCAGTTCCCTCCTTACTAGCGGGGGATGTTACGAGCAGTACTTC | CASSSLLTSGGCYEQYF | TRBJ2-7 | TRBV12-3/TRBV12-4 | TRBD2 | .
TGTGCCACCAGTGACGGGCCCGGGACTCCTTACAATGAGCAGTTCTTC | CATSDGPGTPYNEQFF | TRBJ2-1 | TRBV24-1 | . | .
TGTGCCAGCAGCGTAGTAGGTACAGGGCGAACAGATACGCAGTATTTT | CASSVVGTGRTDTQYF | TRBJ2-3 | TRBV9 | . | few
TGCGCCAGCAAAATCTCGGGACTAGCTACGCAGTATTTT | CASKISGLATQYF | TRBJ2-3 | TRBV10-2 | TRBD2 | .
TGTGCCAGCAGTTTATCATTGGTTAGCAGGTCCGAGCAGTACTTC | CASSLSLVSRSEQYF | TRBJ2-7 | TRBV27 | . | .
TGTGCCAGCAGCCAGAGGGGTCGCCCCTCGATGATTGCAGATACGCAGTATTTT | CASSQRGRPSMIADTQYF | TRBJ2-3 | TRBV14 | . | .
TGTGCCAGCAGTGGACAGGGGGCTACTAGCGGGGGTTGGGATACGCAGTATTTT | CASSGQGATSGGWDTQYF | TRBJ2-3 | TRBV28 | . | .
TGTGCCAGTAGAGGGAGAGGGGTGCAGTTCTTC | CASRGRGVQFF | TRBJ2-1 | TRBV6-5 | . | .
TGTGCCAGCAGTGAAGATGGCGGACTCTATGGCTACACCTTC | CASSEDGGLYGYTF | TRBJ1-2 | TRBV6-1 | . | .
TGCAGTGCCCGGCCGCGGGTCTCTGGAAACACCATATATTTT | CSARPRVSGNTIYF | TRBJ1-3 | TRBV20-1 | . | few
TGCACCAGCAGCTTGTGGGCATCCTACGAACAGTACTTC | CTSSLWASYEQYF | TRBJ2-5 | TRBV5-1 | . | once
TGCGCCAGCAAAACAGGGGGCGCAAGGTACGAGCAGTACTTC | CASKTGGARYEQYF | TRBJ2-7 | TRBV10-2 | TRBD1 | .
TGCGCCAGCAGCTTGTACGTGGGGCTAAGGGAGACCCAGTACTTC | CASSLYVGLRETQYF | TRBJ2-5 | TRBV5-1 | . | .
TGTGCCAGCAGTACGGGACCGAACAATGAGCAGTTCTTC | CASSTGPNNEQFF | TRBJ2-1 | TRBV27 | . | many
TGTGCCTGCAGCTCATGGACTAGCGGGAGCTATGAGCAGTTCTTC | CACSSWTSGSYEQFF | TRBJ2-1 | TRBV7-2 | TRBD2 | .
TGCAGCGTTGAGTGGCAGGGGGCGAGTGGCTACACCTTC | CSVEWQGASGYTF | TRBJ1-2 | TRBV29-1 | TRBD1 | many
TGCGCCAGCAGCTTGGAAAGGGACCGGGCGGTCGGGGAGCTGTTTTTT | CASSLERDRAVGELFF | TRBJ2-2 | TRBV5-1 | . | .
TGTGCCAGCTCGACAGTCGCGAATTCACCCCTCCACTTT | CASSTVANSPLHF | TRBJ1-6 | TRBV25-1 | . | .
TGTGCCAGCAGTTACGATATGGGGCGAGGCTACACCTTC | CASSYDMGRGYTF | TRBJ1-2 | TRBV6-5 | . | .
TGTGCCAGCAGTTTAATAGGCCTAGCGGCCTTGTCCTCCTACAATGAGCAGTTCTTC | CASSLIGLAALSSYNEQFF | TRBJ2-1 | TRBV28 | TRBD2 | .
TGCAGTGCTATCAGTGCCGGGACTAGCACCTACGAGCAGTACTTC | CSAISAGTSTYEQYF | TRBJ2-7 | TRBV20-1 | TRBD2 | few
TGTGCCGGGAGGCCTCGACGTTTTGAAGTAGCGGGAATGGGTAGCACAGATACGCAGTATTTT | CAGRPRRFEVAGMGSTDTQYF | TRBJ2-3 | TRBV11-1 | TRBD2 | few
TGTGCCATCAGTGAGTTCCGACTAGCGGGGCGGAATGAGCAGTTCTTC | CAISEFRLAGRNEQFF | TRBJ2-1 | TRBV10-3 | TRBD2 | few
TGTGCCAGCAGTTACTCGCTGGGCCAAGAGACCCAGTACTTC | CASSYSLGQETQYF | TRBJ2-5 | TRBV6-6 | . | .